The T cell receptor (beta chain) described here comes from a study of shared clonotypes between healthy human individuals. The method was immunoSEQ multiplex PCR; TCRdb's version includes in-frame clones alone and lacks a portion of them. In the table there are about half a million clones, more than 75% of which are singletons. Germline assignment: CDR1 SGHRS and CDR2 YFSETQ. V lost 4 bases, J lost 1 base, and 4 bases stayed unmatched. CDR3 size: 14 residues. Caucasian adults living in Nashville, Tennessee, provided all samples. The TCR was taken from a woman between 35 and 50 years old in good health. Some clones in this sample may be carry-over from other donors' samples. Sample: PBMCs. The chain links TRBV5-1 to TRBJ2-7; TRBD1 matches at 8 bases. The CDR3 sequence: CASSPGTGSYEQYF. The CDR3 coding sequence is TGCGCCAGCAGCCCCGGGACAGGATCCTACGAGCAGTACTTC. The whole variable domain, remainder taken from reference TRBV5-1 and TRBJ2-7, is KAGVTQTPRYLIKTRGQQVTLSCSPISGHRSVSWYQQTPGQGLQFLFEYFSETQRNKGNFPGRFSGRQFSNSRSEMNVSTLELGDSALYLCASSPGTGSYEQYFGPGTRLTVT.